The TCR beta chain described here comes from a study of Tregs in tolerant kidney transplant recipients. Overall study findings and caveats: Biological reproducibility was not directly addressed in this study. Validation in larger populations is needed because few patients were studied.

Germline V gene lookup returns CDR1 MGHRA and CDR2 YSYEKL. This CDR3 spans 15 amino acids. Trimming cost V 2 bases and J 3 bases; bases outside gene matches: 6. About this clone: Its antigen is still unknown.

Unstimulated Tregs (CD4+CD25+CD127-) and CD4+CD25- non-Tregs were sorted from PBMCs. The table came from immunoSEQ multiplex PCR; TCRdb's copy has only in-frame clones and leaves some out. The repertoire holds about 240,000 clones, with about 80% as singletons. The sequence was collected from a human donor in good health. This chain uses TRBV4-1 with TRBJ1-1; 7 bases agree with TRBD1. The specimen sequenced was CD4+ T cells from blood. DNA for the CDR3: TGCGCCAGCAGCCAATCAGGGGGTAGGCACACTGAAGCTTTCTTT. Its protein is CASSQSGGRHTEAFF.